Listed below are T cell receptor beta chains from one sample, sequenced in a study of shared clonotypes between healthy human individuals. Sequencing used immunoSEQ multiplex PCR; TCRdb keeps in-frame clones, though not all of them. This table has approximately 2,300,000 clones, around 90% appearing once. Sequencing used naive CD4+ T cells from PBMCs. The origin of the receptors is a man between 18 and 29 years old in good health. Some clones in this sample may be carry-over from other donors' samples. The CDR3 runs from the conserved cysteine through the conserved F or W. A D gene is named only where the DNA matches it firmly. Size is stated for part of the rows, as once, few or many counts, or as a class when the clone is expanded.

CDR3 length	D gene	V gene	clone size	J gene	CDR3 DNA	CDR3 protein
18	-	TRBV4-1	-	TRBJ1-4	TGCGCCAGCAGCCAAGCTTTACAACGGAGACCGAGGGGTGGAAAACTGTTTTTT	CASSQALQRRPRGGKLFF
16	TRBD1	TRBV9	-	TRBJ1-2	TGTGCCAGCAGCGTTTCCGCGGGACAGGGGGCCTTTGGCTACACCTTC	CASSVSAGQGAFGYTF
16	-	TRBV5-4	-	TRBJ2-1	TGTGCCAGCAGCCCCCGGTTGCTCCTTGACTACAATGAGCAGTTCTTC	CASSPRLLLDYNEQFF
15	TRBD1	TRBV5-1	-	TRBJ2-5	TGCGCCAGCAACCCGGGACAGATCTTCTCGGAGACCCAGTACTTC	CASNPGQIFSETQYF
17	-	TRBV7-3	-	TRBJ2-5	TGTGCCAGCAGCTTAAGTCCCCGCGGAGACGGCGGAGAGACCCAGTACTTC	CASSLSPRGDGGETQYF
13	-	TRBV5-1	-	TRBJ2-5	TGCGCCAGCAGCTTGGTGCCGAGGGAGACCCAGTACTTC	CASSLVPRETQYF
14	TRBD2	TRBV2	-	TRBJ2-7	TGTGCCAGCAAAAGGCTAGCGGACTCCTACGAGCAGTACTTC	CASKRLADSYEQYF
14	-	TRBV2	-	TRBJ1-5	TGTGCCAGCAGTGGTGGAGGACCCCTGGGGCCCCAGCATTTT	CASSGGGPLGPQHF
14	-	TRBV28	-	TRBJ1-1	TGTGCCAGCAGTTTAACAGCCATGAACACTGAAGCTTTCTTT	CASSLTAMNTEAFF
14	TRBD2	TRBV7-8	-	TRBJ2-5	TGTGCCAGCAGCTTTAATGCGGGAGGTGAGACCCAGTACTTC	CASSFNAGGETQYF
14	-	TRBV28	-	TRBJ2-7	TGTGCCAGCAGTCTACCGGGCCCAACCTACGAGCAGTACTTC	CASSLPGPTYEQYF
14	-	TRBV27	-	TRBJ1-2	TGTGCCAGCAGTTTATTGGGGGATAACTATGGCTACACCTTC	CASSLLGDNYGYTF
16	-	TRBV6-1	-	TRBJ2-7	TGTGCCAGCAGTGAGGACAGCCCTCTTATTTCCTACGAGCAGTACTTC	CASSEDSPLISYEQYF
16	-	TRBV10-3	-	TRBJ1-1	TGTGCCATCAGTGGAGGCAGGGTGTTGTTAGGCACTGAAGCTTTCTTT	CAISGGRVLLGTEAFF
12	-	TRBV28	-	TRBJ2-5	TGTGCCAGTGGGGCCGGGAAAGAGACCCAGTACTTC	CASGAGKETQYF
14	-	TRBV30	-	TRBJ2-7	TGTGCCTGGAGTGTGTCCCCAGGGCCCTACGAGCAGTACTTC	CAWSVSPGPYEQYF
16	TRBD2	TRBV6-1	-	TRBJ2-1	TGTGCCAGCAGTGGTAGTGCTAGCGGCTCCTACAATGAGCAGTTCTTC	CASSGSASGSYNEQFF
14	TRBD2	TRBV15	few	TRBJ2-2	TGTGCCACCAGGGCAGGGAGGGACACCGGGGAGCTGTTTTTT	CATRAGRDTGELFF
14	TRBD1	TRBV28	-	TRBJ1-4	TGTGCCAGCACGACTACGACAGGGTATGAAAAACTGTTTTTT	CASTTTTGYEKLFF
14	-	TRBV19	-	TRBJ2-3	TGTGCCAGCTCGTTAGGGGTCCCATCAGATACGCAGTATTTT	CASSLGVPSDTQYF
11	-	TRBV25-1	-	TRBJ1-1	TGTGCCAGCGAACGGGACACTGAAGCTTTCTTT	CASERDTEAFF
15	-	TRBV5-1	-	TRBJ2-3	TGCGCCAGCAGCTTTGGGGGGGCTAGCACAGATACGCAGTATTTT	CASSFGGASTDTQYF
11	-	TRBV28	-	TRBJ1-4	TGTGCCAGCAGTTTACGGGACACACTGTTTTTT	CASSLRDTLFF
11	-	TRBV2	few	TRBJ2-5	TGTGCCAGCAGTGAATGGGAGACCCAGTACTTC	CASSEWETQYF
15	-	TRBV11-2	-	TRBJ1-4	TGTGCCAGCAGCCTCCGGGACGGTAGTAATGAAAAACTGTTTTTT	CASSLRDGSNEKLFF
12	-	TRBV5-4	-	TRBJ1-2	TGTGCCAGCAGCTTGGAAATGGGTGGCTACACCTTC	CASSLEMGGYTF
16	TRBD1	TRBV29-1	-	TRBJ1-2	TGCAGCGCGCTGACAAGGACAGGGGGCAGCAGCTATGGCTACACCTTC	CSALTRTGGSSYGYTF
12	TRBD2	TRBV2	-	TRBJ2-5	TGTGCCACGGGACTAGAAGTTTACCAGCAGTACTTC	CATGLEVYQQYF
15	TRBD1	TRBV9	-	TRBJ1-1	TGTGCCAGCAGCGTAGGGACAGGGGAGATAGGTGAAGCTTTCTTT	CASSVGTGEIGEAFF
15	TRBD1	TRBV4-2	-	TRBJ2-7	TGTGCCAGCAGCCAAGACGCACAGGGGTGGTACGAGCAGTACTTC	CASSQDAQGWYEQYF
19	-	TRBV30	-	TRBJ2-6	TGTGCCTGGAGTGGAACCAGGGGTACCTACAGGGCTGGGGCCAACGTCCTGACTTTC	CAWSGTRGTYRAGANVLTF
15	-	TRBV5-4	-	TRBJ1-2	TGTGCCAGCAGCTTGGTCCCCAAGAGGGGCTATGGCTACACCTTC	CASSLVPKRGYGYTF
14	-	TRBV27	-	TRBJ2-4	TGTGCCAGCAGTTTATGGGGTACCAAAAACATTCAGTACTTC	CASSLWGTKNIQYF
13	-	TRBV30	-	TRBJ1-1	TGTGCCCACAAACAGGTGCCCGAGGCTGAAGCTTTCTTT	CAHKQVPEAEAFF
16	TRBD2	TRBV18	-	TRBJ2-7	TGTGCCAGCTCGTACCTAGCGGGAGGGCCCTTCTACGAGCAGTACTTC	CASSYLAGGPFYEQYF
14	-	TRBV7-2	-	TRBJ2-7	TGTGCCAGCAGGTTACCGGGACTCGGAGTCGAGCAGTACTTC	CASRLPGLGVEQYF
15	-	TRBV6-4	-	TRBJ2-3	TGTGCCAGCAGTGACGGAGGGACAGACACAGATACGCAGTATTTT	CASSDGGTDTDTQYF
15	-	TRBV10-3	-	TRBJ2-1	TGTGCCATCAGTGAGTCGGCAGGGGCTCGCGATGAGCAGTTCTTC	CAISESAGARDEQFF
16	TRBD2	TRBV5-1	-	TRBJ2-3	TGCGCCAGCAGCTTGGGGCTAGCGGTTAGCACAGATACGCAGTATTTT	CASSLGLAVSTDTQYF
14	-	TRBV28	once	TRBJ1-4	TGTGCCAGCTCCCTGATTGCAACTAATGAAAAACTGTTTTTT	CASSLIATNEKLFF
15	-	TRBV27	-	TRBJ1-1	TGTGCCAGCAGTGCGCTTGGCCCGGCGGACACTGAAGCTTTCTTT	CASSALGPADTEAFF
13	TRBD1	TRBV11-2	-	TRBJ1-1	TGTGCCAGCAGCCGGACAGGGCCAACTGAAGCTTTCTTT	CASSRTGPTEAFF
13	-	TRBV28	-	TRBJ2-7	TGTGCCAGCAGTTTAAAGCCGGCCTACGAGCAGTACTTC	CASSLKPAYEQYF
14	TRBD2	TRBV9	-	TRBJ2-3	TGTGCCAGCAGCGTGACTAGCGGTACAGATACGCAGTATTTT	CASSVTSGTDTQYF
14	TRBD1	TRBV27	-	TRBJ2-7	TGTGCCAGCAGTGTCCAGACAGGGGGCGCCGAGCAGTACTTC	CASSVQTGGAEQYF
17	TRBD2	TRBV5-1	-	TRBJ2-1	TGCGCCAGCAGCTTGTTGGGACTAGCGTCCCCATACAATGAGCAGTTCTTC	CASSLLGLASPYNEQFF
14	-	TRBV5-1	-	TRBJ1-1	TGCGCCAGCACCTATGGACACCAGAACACTGAAGCTTTCTTT	CASTYGHQNTEAFF